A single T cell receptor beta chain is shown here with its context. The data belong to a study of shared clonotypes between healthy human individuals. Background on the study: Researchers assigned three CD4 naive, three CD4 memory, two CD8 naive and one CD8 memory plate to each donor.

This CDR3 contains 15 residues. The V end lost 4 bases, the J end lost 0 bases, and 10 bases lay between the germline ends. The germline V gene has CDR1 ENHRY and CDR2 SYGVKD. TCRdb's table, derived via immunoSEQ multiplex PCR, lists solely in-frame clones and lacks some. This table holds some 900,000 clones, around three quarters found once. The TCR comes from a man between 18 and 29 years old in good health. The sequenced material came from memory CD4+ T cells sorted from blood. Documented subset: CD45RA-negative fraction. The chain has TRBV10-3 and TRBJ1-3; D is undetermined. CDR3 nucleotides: TGTGCCATCAGTGCCTGGACTATCTCTGGAAACACCATATATTTT. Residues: CAISAWTISGNTIYF.